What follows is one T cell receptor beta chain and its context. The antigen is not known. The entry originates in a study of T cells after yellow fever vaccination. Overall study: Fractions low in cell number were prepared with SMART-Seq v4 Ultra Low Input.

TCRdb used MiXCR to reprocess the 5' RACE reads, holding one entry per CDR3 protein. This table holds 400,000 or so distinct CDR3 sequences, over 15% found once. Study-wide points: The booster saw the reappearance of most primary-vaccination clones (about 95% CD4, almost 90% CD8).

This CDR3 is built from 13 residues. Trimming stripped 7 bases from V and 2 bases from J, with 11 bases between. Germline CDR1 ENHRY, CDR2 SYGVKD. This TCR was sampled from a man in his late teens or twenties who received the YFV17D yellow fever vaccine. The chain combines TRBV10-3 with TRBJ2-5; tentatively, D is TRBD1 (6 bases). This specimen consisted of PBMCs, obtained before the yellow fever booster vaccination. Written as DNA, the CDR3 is TGTGCCATCATGGCTCAGGGGCAAGAGACCCAGTACTTC. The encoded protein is CAIMAQGQETQYF.